A single sample gave rise to the 21 T cell receptor beta chains below, sequenced in a study of blood T cell repertoires in COVID-19 (dated by TCRdb to the early 2020s). Library prep was done by the immunoSEQ multiplex PCR assay. Held by TCRdb, this immuneACCESS table contains in-frame sequences only and omits some clones. Under half of the omission traces to an unresolved V gene where checked; the cause of the rest is unknown. The sample table holds about 180,000 clones, of which around 87% were seen once. The ten most abundant clones make up under 3% of the sample. The sample comprised peripheral blood. Receptor source: a woman in her 30s with active or convalescent COVID-19.

V gene TRBV5-8 combines with J gene TRBJ1-4, with 9 nucleotides matching TRBD1. The germline CDR1 and CDR2 sequences are SGHTS and YDEGEE. The V segment lost 6 bases and the J segment 6 bases; nucleotides outside the gene matches: 9. This CDR3 contains 15 residues. The CDR3 region is CASTTRDRADEKLFF. The CDR3 DNA follows: TGTGCCAGCACTACCCGGGACAGGGCAGATGAAAAACTGTTTTTT.

The chain couples TRBV11-2 to TRBJ1-4, with D possibly matching TRBD1 (6 bases). Germline-derived CDR1 and CDR2 are SGHAT and FQNNGV. This CDR3 is built from 17 residues. The V gene lost 1 base and the J gene lost 0 bases, with 12 bases spanning the gap. CDR3 coding DNA: TGTGCCAGCAGCTTAGTCTACGCAGGGGCAACTAATGAAAAACTGTTTTTT. It translates to CASSLVYAGATNEKLFF.

The chain links TRBV24-1 to TRBJ1-3; possible D gene TRBD1, 6 bases. The CDR3 sequence is 14 residues long. Deletions cut 2 bases from V and 8 bases from J, with 12 bases between. The V gene's germline CDR1 is KGHDR and CDR2 SFDVKD. CDR3 coding DNA: TGTGCCACCAGTGATTCGGGCAGGGGCGACACCATATATTTT. Translated: CATSDSGRGDTIYF.

The chain joins TRBV27 to TRBJ1-2, with a possible D match to TRBD1 (5 bases). The CDR3 is made up of 14 amino acids. V was clipped by 5 bases and J by 4 bases, with 14 bases between them. From germline, CDR1 is MNHEY and CDR2 SMNVEV (reference sequence). The CDR3 sequence is CASSPLGGVYGYTF. DNA for the CDR3: TGTGCCAGCAGTCCCCTGGGGGGAGTCTATGGCTACACCTTC.

The rearrangement links TRBV5-4 to TRBJ2-5; 10 bases match TRBD2. The V and J ends lost 1 base and 4 bases, in that order; junction bases with no gene match: 4. This CDR3 comprises 15 residues. The germline V gene encodes CDR1 SGHNT and CDR2 YYREEE (reference sequence). CDR3 bases: TGTGCCAGCAGCTTGAATCTAGCGGGAGCAGAGACCCAGTACTTC. This sequence encodes CASSLNLAGAETQYF.

This clone was picked up a small number of times. This sequence joins TRBV14 and TRBJ2-2; TRBD2 matches 13 bases. This CDR3 is built from 18 residues. Germline lookup yields CDR1 SGHDN and CDR2 FVKESK. Germline trimming cut 4 bases from V and 5 bases from J; bases unmatched to any gene: 10. This CDR3 reads CASSPDPGLAGRTGELFF. The CDR3 coding sequence is TGTGCCAGCAGCCCCGACCCGGGACTAGCGGGGCGGACCGGGGAGCTGTTTTTT.

The CDR3 nucleotides are TGTGCCAGTAGCACAGGCCTTAATCTTCTCTACGAGCAGTACTTC. Translation: CASSTGLNLLYEQYF. The chain joins TRBV19 to TRBJ2-7, with D possibly matching TRBD1 (5 bases). The CDR3 runs 15 residues. Germline assignment: CDR1 LNHDA and CDR2 SQIVND (reference sequence). V was shortened by 6 bases and J by 3 bases, with 18 bases between the two germline ends.

The gene calls are TRBV6-5 and TRBJ2-7; TRBD2 aligns across 7 bases. Germline-derived CDR1 and CDR2 are MNHEY and SVGAGI. CDR3 length equals 14 residues. The V gene end was trimmed by 6 bases and the J gene end by 7 bases; junction bases not matched to a gene: 12. In DNA form, the CDR3 reads TGTGCCAGCAGACTAGCGACCGCCCGCAGTGAGCAGTACTTC. Protein sequence: CASRLATARSEQYF.

The chain links TRBV18 to TRBJ1-1, with no clear D. Germline CDR1 is KGHSH and CDR2 is LQKENI. Trimming took 3 bases from V and 1 from J, leaving 12 bases between them. The CDR3 contains 15 residues. The CDR3 region has the DNA TGTGCCAGCTCACCGGCGAGTGGGCAGAACACTGAAGCTTTCTTT. Translating gives CASSPASGQNTEAFF.

Concerning this clone: One junction end does not reproduce the germline sequence, and a read error may be involved. This chain uses TRBV6-1 with TRBJ2-7; D is possibly TRBD1 (6 bases). The germline V gene encodes CDR1 MNHNS and CDR2 SASEGT. The CDR3 has 11 residues. The CDR3 loop is CASSELRDTPF. CDR3 in DNA: TGTGCCAGCAGTGAATTACGGGACACCCCGTTC.

A few counts support this clone. The chain recombines TRBV4-2 with TRBJ2-1; the match to TRBD2 covers 13 bases. J gave up 4 bases and V 5 bases, and 8 bases lay outside the gene matches. Germline V lookup: CDR1 LGHNA, CDR2 YNFKEQ. This CDR3 contains 17 residues. CDR3 bases: TGTGCCAGCAGCACCCGGACTAGCGGGGGCTCTTACAATGAGCAGTTCTTC. Protein product: CASSTRTSGGSYNEQFF.

This rearrangement joins TRBV2 to TRBJ2-7; 9 nucleotides line up with TRBD1. Germline values: CDR1 SNHLY, CDR2 FYNNEI. The CDR3 has 15 amino acids. V gave up 4 bases and J gave up 5 bases; unmatched junction bases: 9. In nucleotides, the CDR3 is TGTGCCAGCAGTGCCCGCGGGTACAGGGGGCACGAGCAGTACTTC. Protein sequence: CASSARGYRGHEQYF.

The chain has TRBV28 and TRBJ1-4, with D perhaps matching TRBD1 (6 bases). The V gene's germline CDR1 is MDHEN and CDR2 SYDVKM. The CDR3 is made up of 15 amino acids. The germline V and J ends were trimmed by 5 bases and 4 bases, with 14 bases remaining between them. CDR3 DNA: TGTGCCAGCAGTCGACCGACAGGCTTTAATGAAAAACTGTTTTTT. This codes for CASSRPTGFNEKLFF.

This clone was found a few times. The chain recombines TRBV7-2 with TRBJ1-2; 9 bases map to TRBD1. Trimming removed 10 bases from V and 0 bases from J; junction bases left unmatched: 12. Germline V gene lookup returns CDR1 SGHTA and CDR2 FQGNSA. The CDR3 has 16 amino acids. CDR3 nucleotide sequence: TGTGCCATTCAGAATACCAGGACAGGGGCTAACTATGGCTACACCTTC. Translation: CAIQNTRTGANYGYTF. Drawing the rest from reference TRBV7-2 and TRBJ1-2, the complete variable domain is GAGVSQSPSNKVTEKGKDVELRCDPISGHTALYWYRQSLGQGLEFLIYFQGNSAPDKSGLPSDRFSAERTGGSVSTLTIQRTQQEDSAVYLCAIQNTRTGANYGYTFGSGTRLTVV.

This chain joins TRBV7-9 and TRBJ1-2; 10 positions match TRBD1. The CDR3 is 18 amino acids. J gave up 8 bases and V 4 bases, and 19 bases lay outside the gene matches. Germline lookup yields CDR1 SEHNR and CDR2 FQNEAQ (reference sequence). CDR3 region: CASSYPRDRGGWGGGYTF. CDR3 nucleotide sequence: TGTGCCAGCAGCTACCCCCGGGACAGGGGAGGCTGGGGGGGCGGCTACACCTTC.

This chain links TRBV2 with TRBJ1-4, with a possible D match to TRBD1 (6 bases). The CDR3 spans 12 residues. Germline values: CDR1 SNHLY, CDR2 FYNNEI. Trimming removed 8 bases from V and 11 bases from J, with 15 bases in between. CDR3 DNA sequence: TGTGCCAGCGCTGCGGGGGCCGCCAAACTGTTTTTT. Residues: CASAAGAAKLFF.

V is TRBV6-5 and J is TRBJ1-6; D unclear. CDR1 is MNHEY and CDR2 is SVGAGI in the germline V gene. Between the trimmed V and J ends, which lost 7 bases and 5 bases, there was a span of 12 bases. CDR3 length equals 14 residues. CDR3 DNA sequence: TGTGCCAGCACCCCGCTACAGAATAATTCACCCCTCCACTTT. Translation: CASTPLQNNSPLHF.

The V call is TRBV7-6, the J call TRBJ1-1; 8 bases agree with TRBD1. The V gene's germline CDR1 is SGHVS and CDR2 FNYEAQ. Trimming at V came to 3 bases and at J to 3 bases, leaving 3 bases not matched to a gene. The CDR3 sequence is 14 residues long. CDR3: CASSLLTGDTEAFF. The CDR3 DNA follows: TGTGCCAGCAGCTTGTTGACAGGGGACACTGAAGCTTTCTTT.

The V gene is TRBV30, the J gene TRBJ2-1, with D unclear. Trimming left V 2 bases short and J 7 bases short, with 3 bases between. CDR1 is GTSNPN and CDR2 is SVGIG in the germline V gene (reference sequence). The CDR3 extends over 10 amino acids. This CDR3 reads CAWSQNEQFF. The CDR3 DNA is TGTGCCTGGAGTCAAAATGAGCAGTTCTTC.

The rearrangement uses TRBV5-4 and TRBJ1-3, with 9 bases identical to TRBD1. The CDR3 runs 15 residues. Germline V gene lookup returns CDR1 SGHNT and CDR2 YYREEE (reference sequence). Unmatched junction bases numbered 6, after V lost 4 bases and J lost 4 bases. The CDR3 is CASSPDRGVGNTIYF. For the CDR3, the DNA is TGTGCCAGCAGCCCTGACAGGGGGGTCGGAAACACCATATATTTT.

The chain is built from TRBV29-1 and TRBJ2-5; the D gene is possibly TRBD1 (6 bases). Per germline, CDR1 SQVTM and CDR2 ANQGSEA. V lost 6 bases to trimming and J lost 5 bases, with 19 bases between them. The CDR3 is made up of 14 amino acids. This chain's CDR3 is CSVKAVQGIETQYF. The CDR3 DNA reads TGCAGCGTCAAAGCGGTCCAGGGGATTGAGACCCAGTACTTC.